This T cell receptor (beta chain) appears in the sequencing data of a study of vaccination effects on CD4 cells after COVID-19. In the case of this clone: Its antigen is undetermined.

Study outcomes and limitations: Convalescent patients numbered few in the study; early post-infection timepoints were missing entirely. In healthy vaccinees, only 1 of 255 vaccine-induced clones cross-reacted with common cold coronaviruses. Late post-vaccination samples showed marked contraction of infection- and vaccine-induced clones.

CDR1 MRHNA and CDR2 SNTAGT come from the germline V gene. The V gene end was trimmed by 6 bases and the J gene end by 1 base; junction bases not matched to a gene: 7. This CDR3 contains 16 residues. The culture ran for 10 days before CD4+ T cells were isolated. Participants got two doses of BNT162b2 or mRNA-1273 vaccine. Half-medium changes using IL-2 medium occurred on days 3 and 7. Libraries were prepared by immunoSEQ multiplex PCR; TCRdb keeps only in-frame clonotypes and omits some of them. The sample lists around 69,000 clones, roughly 80% occurring once. The source of this sequence is a human donor who received a COVID-19 vaccine. The gene calls are TRBV6-4 and TRBJ2-2, with 8 bases lining up with TRBD1. The specimen comprised CD4+ T cells from PBMCs cultured without peptide, sampled after COVID-19 vaccination. CDR3 residues: CASREGQGMNTGELFF. The CDR3 DNA is TGTGCCAGCAGGGAAGGACAGGGTATGAACACCGGGGAGCTGTTTTTT.